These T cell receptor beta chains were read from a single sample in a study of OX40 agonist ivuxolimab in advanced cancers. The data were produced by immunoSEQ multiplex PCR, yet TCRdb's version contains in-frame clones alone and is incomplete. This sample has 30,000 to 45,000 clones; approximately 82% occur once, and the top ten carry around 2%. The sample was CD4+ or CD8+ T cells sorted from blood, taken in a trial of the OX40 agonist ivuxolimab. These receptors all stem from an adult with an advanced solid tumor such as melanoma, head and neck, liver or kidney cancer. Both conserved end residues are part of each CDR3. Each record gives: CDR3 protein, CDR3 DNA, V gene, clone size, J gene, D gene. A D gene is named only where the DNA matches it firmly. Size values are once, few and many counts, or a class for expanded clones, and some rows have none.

CDR3: CASSYGGDQPQHF
DNA: TGCGCCAGCAGCTACGGGGGAGATCAGCCCCAGCATTTT
V: TRBV5-1
size: NA
J: TRBJ1-5
D: NA

CDR3: CASSATSGGASEQYF
DNA: TGTGCCAGCAGTGCCACTAGCGGGGGGGCGTCAGAGCAGTACTTC
V: TRBV2
size: NA
J: TRBJ2-7
D: TRBD2

CDR3: CASSFLGNEQFF
DNA: TGTGCCAGCAGCTTTTTAGGGAATGAGCAGTTCTTC
V: TRBV11-2
size: NA
J: TRBJ2-1
D: NA

CDR3: CASSESVGMTYEQYF
DNA: TGTGCCAGCAGTGAATCGGTAGGGATGACTTACGAGCAGTACTTC
V: TRBV6-1
size: NA
J: TRBJ2-7
D: NA

CDR3: CASSPGTGAGETQYF
DNA: TGTGCCAGCAGCCCTGGGACAGGGGCTGGGGAGACCCAGTACTTC
V: TRBV9
size: NA
J: TRBJ2-5
D: TRBD1

CDR3: CASSLGQALSYGYTF
DNA: TGTGCCAGCAGCTTGGGGCAGGCCCTGTCTTATGGCTACACCTTC
V: TRBV5-6
size: NA
J: TRBJ1-2
D: NA

CDR3: CASRPWTSGGAVNEQFF
DNA: TGCGCCAGCAGACCCTGGACTAGCGGGGGGGCCGTTAATGAGCAGTTCTTC
V: TRBV10-2
size: NA
J: TRBJ2-1
D: TRBD2

CDR3: CASSNSGPNTGELFF
DNA: TGTGCCAGCAGCAATAGCGGGCCGAACACCGGGGAGCTGTTTTTT
V: TRBV6-1
size: NA
J: TRBJ2-2
D: TRBD2

CDR3: CASSLEGQIYGYTF
DNA: TGTGCCAGCAGCTTAGAGGGTCAGATCTATGGCTACACCTTC
V: TRBV7-2
size: once
J: TRBJ1-2
D: NA

CDR3: CASSPPGGVREQYF
DNA: TGTGCCAGTAGTCCTCCAGGGGGTGTGAGGGAGCAGTACTTC
V: TRBV19
size: once
J: TRBJ2-7
D: TRBD1

CDR3: CASSLHHTAAGGSYEQYF
DNA: TGTGCCAGCAGCTTGCACCACACGGCAGCGGGGGGCTCCTACGAGCAGTACTTC
V: TRBV11-2
size: NA
J: TRBJ2-7
D: TRBD2

CDR3: CSVVGVETQYF
DNA: TGCAGCGTTGTGGGCGTTGAGACCCAGTACTTC
V: TRBV29-1
size: once
J: TRBJ2-5
D: NA

CDR3: CASSPQGSDEQYF
DNA: TGTGCCAGCTCACCCCAGGGAAGCGACGAGCAGTACTTC
V: TRBV18
size: NA
J: TRBJ2-7
D: NA

CDR3: CASSSGLAGSNEQFF
DNA: TGTGCCAGCAGCTCAGGACTAGCGGGGAGCAATGAGCAGTTCTTC
V: TRBV7-2
size: once
J: TRBJ2-1
D: TRBD2

CDR3: CASQTPGTGEHEQYF
DNA: TGTGCCAGCCAGACACCCGGGACAGGAGAGCACGAGCAGTACTTC
V: TRBV6-5
size: NA
J: TRBJ2-7
D: TRBD1

CDR3: CASSAGAGEVYGYTF
DNA: TGTGCCAGCAGCGCTGGGGCGGGGGAGGTCTATGGCTACACCTTC
V: TRBV4-2
size: NA
J: TRBJ1-2
D: NA

CDR3: CASNEQGLDSGNTIYF
DNA: TGTGCCAGCAACGAACAGGGGCTTGACTCCGGAAACACCATATATTTT
V: TRBV2
size: once
J: TRBJ1-3
D: TRBD1

CDR3: CATRRNTEAFF
DNA: TGTGCCACGCGAAGGAACACTGAAGCTTTCTTT
V: TRBV10-3
size: NA
J: TRBJ1-1
D: NA

CDR3: CASSQPSGGLEETQYF
DNA: TGTGCCAGCAGCCAGCCCAGCGGGGGGCTTGAAGAGACCCAGTACTTC
V: TRBV14
size: NA
J: TRBJ2-5
D: TRBD2

CDR3: CASSGTGVVNQPQHF
DNA: TGTGCCAGCAGCGGAACAGGGGTCGTAAATCAGCCCCAGCATTTT
V: TRBV9
size: few
J: TRBJ1-5
D: TRBD1

CDR3: CSVHGTGGNEQFF
DNA: TGCAGCGTCCATGGAACAGGGGGCAATGAGCAGTTCTTC
V: TRBV29-1
size: NA
J: TRBJ2-1
D: TRBD1

CDR3: CATAKGLSTDTQYF
DNA: TGTGCCACCGCCAAGGGCCTCAGCACAGATACGCAGTATTTT
V: TRBV15
size: NA
J: TRBJ2-3
D: NA

CDR3: CASSIGEEKLFF
DNA: TGTGCCAGTAGTATAGGGGAGGAAAAACTGTTTTTT
V: TRBV19
size: NA
J: TRBJ1-4
D: NA

CDR3: CASSLTQGLLNGYTF
DNA: TGCGCCAGCAGCTTGACTCAGGGGCTCCTAAATGGCTACACCTTC
V: TRBV5-1
size: few
J: TRBJ1-2
D: NA

CDR3: CASSLTSGGAIEQFF
DNA: TGTGCCAGCAGCCTGACTAGCGGGGGGGCCATTGAGCAGTTCTTC
V: TRBV7-2
size: NA
J: TRBJ2-1
D: TRBD2

CDR3: CASSMGQEFRQPQHF
DNA: TGTGCCAGCAGCATGGGACAGGAGTTTCGCCAGCCCCAGCATTTT
V: TRBV5-5
size: once
J: TRBJ1-5
D: TRBD1

CDR3: CASSRLDRGLNEQYF
DNA: TGTGCCAGCAGTAGACTTGACAGGGGGCTTAACGAGCAGTACTTC
V: TRBV9
size: NA
J: TRBJ2-7
D: TRBD1

CDR3: CSVGQMNTEAFF
DNA: TGCAGCGTTGGGCAAATGAACACTGAAGCTTTCTTT
V: TRBV29-1
size: few
J: TRBJ1-1
D: NA

CDR3: CASSERITGELFF
DNA: TGTGCCAGCAGTGAACGCATCACCGGGGAGCTGTTTTTT
V: TRBV2
size: few
J: TRBJ2-2
D: NA

CDR3: CASSRDSTDTQYF
DNA: TGTGCCAGCTCCAGGGACAGCACAGATACGCAGTATTTT
V: TRBV18
size: once
J: TRBJ2-3
D: NA

CDR3: CASSVTWGIRTDTQYF
DNA: TGTGCCAGCAGCGTAACCTGGGGGATCCGCACAGATACGCAGTATTTT
V: TRBV9
size: once
J: TRBJ2-3
D: NA

CDR3: CASSSQGRMNTEAFF
DNA: TGTGCCAGCAGTTCGCAGGGTAGGATGAACACTGAAGCTTTCTTT
V: TRBV27
size: NA
J: TRBJ1-1
D: NA

CDR3: CASSSITGQETQYF
DNA: TGTGCCAGCTCAAGTATTACAGGCCAAGAGACCCAGTACTTC
V: TRBV18
size: few
J: TRBJ2-5
D: NA

CDR3: CSTGTTTDTQYF
DNA: TGCAGCACTGGGACTACCACAGATACGCAGTATTTT
V: TRBV29-1
size: NA
J: TRBJ2-3
D: TRBD2

CDR3: CASSQDRTPGGYTF
DNA: TGCGCCAGCAGCCAAGATCGGACCCCGGGAGGCTACACCTTC
V: TRBV4-3
size: few
J: TRBJ1-2
D: NA

CDR3: CASHQAGYNSPLHF
DNA: TGTGCTAGCCATCAGGCAGGCTATAATTCACCCCTCCACTTT
V: TRBV25-1
size: NA
J: TRBJ1-6
D: NA

CDR3: CASSEWSISFANTGELFF
DNA: TGTGCCAGCAGTGAATGGAGCATCAGCTTCGCGAACACCGGGGAGCTGTTTTTT
V: TRBV6-1
size: few
J: TRBJ2-2
D: NA

CDR3: CATPIEESGNTIYF
DNA: TGTGCCACCCCTATAGAGGAATCTGGAAACACCATATATTTT
V: TRBV2
size: NA
J: TRBJ1-3
D: NA

CDR3: CASSAGTGGIETQYF
DNA: TGTGCCAGCAGCGCCGGGACAGGGGGCATAGAGACCCAGTACTTC
V: TRBV7-2
size: NA
J: TRBJ2-5
D: TRBD1

CDR3: CASSSPGGQAFF
DNA: TGTGCCAGCAGCTCCCCAGGGGGACAAGCTTTCTTT
V: TRBV7-3
size: NA
J: TRBJ1-1
D: TRBD1

CDR3: CASSLAPGGETQYF
DNA: TGTGCCAGCAGCTTAGCCCCAGGGGGAGAGACCCAGTACTTC
V: TRBV11-1
size: NA
J: TRBJ2-5
D: TRBD1

CDR3: CASSYGQLFYEQYF
DNA: TGTGCCAGCAGTTACGGACAGCTTTTCTACGAGCAGTACTTC
V: TRBV6-6
size: NA
J: TRBJ2-7
D: NA

CDR3: CASSGLGIRQPQHF
DNA: TGTGCCAGCAGCGGGCTCGGGATCCGTCAGCCCCAGCATTTT
V: TRBV9
size: NA
J: TRBJ1-5
D: NA

CDR3: CASSPSNEQFF
DNA: TGTGCCAGCTCACCTAGCAATGAGCAGTTCTTC
V: TRBV18
size: NA
J: TRBJ2-1
D: NA

CDR3: CASSVGGGNEKLFF
DNA: TGTGCCAGCAGCGTAGGGGGAGGGAATGAAAAACTGTTTTTT
V: TRBV9
size: few
J: TRBJ1-4
D: NA

CDR3: CASSPGWGSSTEAFF
DNA: TGTGCCAGCAGCCCGGGATGGGGGTCAAGCACTGAAGCTTTCTTT
V: TRBV11-1
size: NA
J: TRBJ1-1
D: NA